Following are 21 T cell receptor beta chains from one sample sequenced in a study of cytomegalovirus exposure and HLA in healthy donors. Primers: 60 Vbeta forward and 13 Jbeta reverse. Only in-frame clones appear in the TCRdb table, and some are missing; sequencing was by immunoSEQ multiplex PCR. The sample carries around 44,000 clones, 87% recorded once. The sample taken for sequencing was PBMCs. The source of these receptors is a woman in her forties in good health and CMV-seropositive.

The gene calls are TRBV15 and TRBJ2-5; D might be TRBD1 (5 bases). Germline V gene lookup returns CDR1 LNHNV and CDR2 YYDKDF (reference sequence). V lost 8 bases and J lost 1, with 17 bases in between. CDR3 length: 15 residues. The CDR3 DNA sequence: TGTGCCACCGCGGTCAGCCGAGACAGCCAAGAGACCCAGTACTTC. This translates into CATAVSRDSQETQYF. The whole variable domain, filled in from reference TRBV15 and TRBJ2-5, reads DAMVIQNPRYQVTQFGKPVTLSCSQTLNHNVMYWYQQKSSQAPKLLFHYYDKDFNNEADTPDNFQSRRPNTSFCFLDIRSPGLGDTAMYLCATAVSRDSQETQYFGPGTRLLVL.

The chain links TRBV28 to TRBJ1-1; D may be TRBD1 (5 bases). V was clipped by 5 bases and J by 11 bases, with 12 bases between them. The CDR3 has 11 amino acids. Germline values: CDR1 MDHEN, CDR2 SYDVKM. In DNA form, the CDR3 reads TGTGCCAGCAGTGTGGGGCTGGGGGCTTTCTTT. Amino acids: CASSVGLGAFF.

This sequence joins TRBV5-1 and TRBJ2-7; the match to TRBD1 covers 7 bases. CDR1 is SGHRS, CDR2 YFSETQ, per germline. Trimming cost V 2 bases and J 6 bases; bases outside gene matches: 5. The CDR3 loop spans 13 amino acids. The CDR3 is CASSFMTGSEQYF. In nucleotides, the CDR3 is TGCGCCAGCAGCTTTATGACAGGGTCCGAGCAGTACTTC.

There are a few counts of this clone. V and J are TRBV2 and TRBJ2-4; 10 bases agree with TRBD1. There are 14 residues in the CDR3. Germline loops: CDR1 SNHLY, CDR2 FYNNEI. Trimming at V came to 6 bases and at J to 3 bases, leaving 2 bases not matched to a gene. The CDR3 loop reads CASRGTGVKNIQYF. CDR3 in DNA: TGTGCCAGCAGGGGGACAGGGGTCAAAAACATTCAGTACTTC.

The chain joins TRBV7-2 to TRBJ2-5; D is perhaps TRBD2 (6 bases). The CDR3 is 17 residues long. V was pared by 5 bases and J by 7 bases, with 26 bases between. Germline CDR1 is SGHTA and CDR2 is FQGNSA. CDR3 loop: CASSPRGARGGVSTQYF. The CDR3 coding sequence is TGTGCCAGCAGCCCCCGGGGAGCGCGGGGCGGGGTGTCGACCCAGTACTTC.

V is TRBV11-2 and J is TRBJ2-1; no firm D call. The CDR3 totals 13 residues. V was clipped by 5 bases and J by 5 bases, with 10 bases between them. The germline CDR1 and CDR2 sequences are SGHAT and FQNNGV. The CDR3 spells CASSKGVNNEQFF. Written as DNA, the CDR3 is TGTGCCAGCAGCAAAGGAGTAAACAATGAGCAGTTCTTC.

The genes are TRBV6-5 and TRBJ1-2; possibly TRBD1 for D (5 bases). In germline, CDR1 is MNHEY, CDR2 SVGAGI. V shed 6 bases and J shed 5 bases, with 19 bases lying between them. CDR3 length: 15 amino acids. The chain's CDR3 is CASSPNPQAKYGYTF. In DNA, the CDR3 is TGTGCCAGCAGCCCAAACCCACAGGCGAAATATGGCTACACCTTC.

The rearrangement joins TRBV4-2 to TRBJ1-5; D not certain. The germline CDR1 and CDR2 sequences are LGHNA and YNFKEQ. This CDR3 region has 14 residues. V lost 3 bases to trimming and J lost 3 bases, with 9 bases between them. The CDR3 protein is CASSQLEDNQPQHF. The CDR3 nucleotides are TGTGCCAGCAGCCAGTTGGAGGACAATCAGCCCCAGCATTTT.

CDR3 residues: CATASGPQETQYF. CDR3 in DNA: TGTGCCACGGCTAGCGGGCCCCAAGAGACCCAGTACTTC. The chain links TRBV15 to TRBJ2-5, with 8 bases lining up with TRBD2. Germline lookup yields CDR1 LNHNV and CDR2 YYDKDF (reference sequence). The CDR3 is 13 amino acids. The junction had 4 bases not matched to a gene; V was cut back by 9 bases and J by 1 base.

V gene TRBV7-7 combines with J gene TRBJ2-1; the match to TRBD2 covers 13 bases. Trimming at V came to 11 bases and at J to 6 bases, leaving 4 bases not matched to a gene. Germline CDR1 and CDR2: SSHAT and FNYEAQ (reference sequence). This CDR3 region has 13 residues. The CDR3 here is CALGLAGSNEQFF. The DNA of the CDR3 is TGTGCCCTGGGACTAGCGGGATCCAATGAGCAGTTCTTC.

The gene calls are TRBV6-5 and TRBJ2-1; D ambiguous. Looked up from germline, CDR1 is MNHEY and CDR2 is SVGAGI. V lost 3 bases, J lost 1 base, and 13 bases lay in between. This CDR3 is 16 amino acids long. This CDR3 reads CASSYELLSSYNEQFF. The CDR3, as DNA: TGTGCCAGCAGTTATGAGCTCCTCTCATCCTACAATGAGCAGTTCTTC.

The rearrangement joins TRBV5-6 to TRBJ1-1; D might be TRBD1 (5 bases). This CDR3 spans 13 amino acids. The V and J ends lost 6 bases and 8 bases respectively, with 17 bases between them. CDR1 SGHDT and CDR2 YYEEEE come from the germline V gene. CDR3 nucleotide sequence: TGTGCCAGCATCCTATCCAGGGTGAAAGAAGCTTTCTTT. Its protein product is CASILSRVKEAFF.

The CDR3 loop reads CASRHYFGQGLHEQYF. DNA of the CDR3: TGTGCCAGCAGGCATTATTTCGGACAGGGGCTTCACGAGCAGTACTTC. The gene calls are TRBV11-2 and TRBJ2-7; 9 nucleotides align to TRBD1. This CDR3 comprises 16 residues. V lost 6 bases to trimming and J lost 5 bases; unmatched junction nucleotides: 14. Germline-derived CDR1 and CDR2 are SGHAT and FQNNGV.

The CDR3 protein is CASSQGGGQANYGYTF. The CDR3 bases are TGTGCCAGCAGCCAGGGGGGGGGACAGGCCAACTATGGCTACACCTTC. This rearrangement joins TRBV4-2 to TRBJ1-2; 8 bases align to TRBD1. CDR1 is LGHNA and CDR2 is YNFKEQ in the germline V gene. This CDR3 is built from 16 residues. The J segment lost 2 bases and the V segment lost 3 bases, leaving 8 bases of the junction unmatched.

The V gene is TRBV18, the J gene TRBJ2-3; 12 nucleotides line up with TRBD1. Germline loops: CDR1 KGHSH, CDR2 LQKENI. The trim removed 3 bases at V and 6 bases at J, leaving 4 bases unmatched. CDR3 length: 15 residues. CDR3 residues: CASSPGQGATDTQYF. The CDR3 DNA reads as TGTGCCAGCTCACCGGGACAGGGGGCGACGGATACGCAGTATTTT.

CDR3 sequence reads: CASSRSPASEPEAFF. The CDR3 region has the DNA TGTGCCAGCAGTCGATCCCCCGCCTCCGAGCCTGAAGCTTTCTTT. V gene TRBV6-6 combines with J gene TRBJ1-1; no reliable D call. The V end was cut by 5 bases, the J end by 6 bases, with 19 bases between. The CDR3 runs to 15 residues. Germline V gives CDR1 MNHNY, CDR2 SVGAGI (reference sequence).

A few counts support this clone. The chain combines TRBV2 with TRBJ2-2, with no clear D. Germline V gene sequence: CDR1 SNHLY, CDR2 FYNNEI. Trimming left V 1 base short and J 3 bases short, with 9 bases between. This CDR3 has 15 residues. The chain's CDR3 is CASSEGAWDTGELFF. For the CDR3, the DNA is TGTGCCAGCAGTGAAGGGGCGTGGGACACCGGGGAGCTGTTTTTT.

The chain is built from TRBV5-1 and TRBJ2-5; 8 bases align to TRBD1. The DNA end is a closer match to TRBJ2-7, so the J assignment may be wrong. The CDR3 is 14 residues long. Germline V gene sequence: CDR1 SGHRS, CDR2 YFSETQ. Written as DNA, the CDR3 is TGCGCCAGCAGCTTACAGGGGGTCGGGTCCGAGCAGTACTTC. This gives the protein CASSLQGVGSEQYF.

This clone was detected only once. The chain carries TRBV18 and TRBJ1-5, with a weak D call TRBD1 (6 bases). Germline V gene sequence: CDR1 KGHSH, CDR2 LQKENI. This CDR3 contains 12 residues. V dropped 1 base and J dropped 9 bases, with 7 bases sitting between them. The CDR3 loop reads CASSPQGGPQHF. The CDR3 nucleotides are TGTGCCAGCTCACCACAAGGGGGGCCCCAGCATTTT.

This clone was seen just once. This chain's CDR3 is CASSPTGITGSQETQYF. In DNA, the CDR3 is TGCGCCAGCAGCCCGACAGGGATTACAGGTTCCCAAGAGACCCAGTACTTC. The chain carries TRBV4-1 and TRBJ2-5; TRBD1 matches 7 bases. CDR1 MGHRA and CDR2 YSYEKL come from the germline V gene. The CDR3 totals 17 residues. Trimming at V came to 4 bases and at J to 1 base, leaving 12 bases not matched to a gene.

CDR3 sequence: CASSLNLEETQYF. The CDR3 DNA reads as TGTGCCAGCAGCTTGAATTTAGAGGAGACCCAGTACTTC. This chain connects TRBV5-4 to TRBJ2-5; no definite D call. CDR1 and CDR2 from the germline V gene are SGHNT and YYREEE (reference sequence). This CDR3 is built from 13 residues. V lost 1 base and J lost 5, with 9 bases in between.